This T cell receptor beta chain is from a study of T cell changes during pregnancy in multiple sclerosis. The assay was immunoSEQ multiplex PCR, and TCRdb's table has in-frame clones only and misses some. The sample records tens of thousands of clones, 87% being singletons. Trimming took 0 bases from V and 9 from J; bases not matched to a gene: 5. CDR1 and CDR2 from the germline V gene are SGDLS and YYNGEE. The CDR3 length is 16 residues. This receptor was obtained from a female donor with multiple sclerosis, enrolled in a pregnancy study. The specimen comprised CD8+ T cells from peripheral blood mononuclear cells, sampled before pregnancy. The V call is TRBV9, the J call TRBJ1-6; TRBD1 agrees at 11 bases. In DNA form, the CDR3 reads TGTGCCAGCAGCGTAGGAGGACAGGGGGCTGGTTCACCCCTCCACTTT. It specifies CASSVGGQGAGSPLHF. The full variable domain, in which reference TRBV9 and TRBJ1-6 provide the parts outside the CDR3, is DSGVTQTPKHLITATGQRVTLRCSPRSGDLSVYWYQQSLDQGLQFLIQYYNGEERAKGNILERFSAQQFPDLHSELNLSSLELGDSALYFCASSVGGQGAGSPLHFGNGTRLTVT.